Included here is one T cell receptor (beta chain) sequence, with context. The data are from a study of blood T cell repertoires in COVID-19. Overall study: T cells, B-cell-depleted T cells, or PBMCs provided the cDNA or gDNA that served as material.

In germline, CDR1 is SGHAT, CDR2 FQDESV (reference sequence). V shed 5 bases and J shed 4 bases, with 12 bases lying between them. The CDR3 runs to 14 residues. TCRdb's table, derived via immunoSEQ multiplex PCR, lists solely in-frame clones and lacks some. The sample consists of approximately 61,000 clones, approximately 84% of them appearing once. The chain carries TRBV11-1 and TRBJ2-1, with D possibly matching TRBD1 (6 bases). The material sequenced was peripheral blood. This receptor was obtained from a human donor in a cohort sampled during active COVID-19. The CDR3 DNA reads as TGTGCCAGCAGCCCCGGGACAAATTACAATGAGCAGTTCTTC. Protein sequence: CASSPGTNYNEQFF.